This T cell receptor beta chain was obtained from a study of blood T cell repertoires in COVID-19. Study-level background: The United States, Italy and Spain provided the acute and convalescent COVID-19 samples. PBMCs, B-cell-depleted T cells, or T cells were the source of the cDNA or gDNA that made up the material.

Profiling relied on immunoSEQ multiplex PCR, and the TCRdb table lists in-frame clones only, not all of them. The repertoire holds around 95,000 clones, with 85% to 90% as singletons. The TCR sequence derives from a human donor in a cohort sampled during active COVID-19. The sequencing sample was made of peripheral blood.

CDR3: CSVEAALGGYEQYF. DNA for the CDR3: TGCAGCGTTGAGGCGGCGCTGGGGGGTTACGAGCAGTACTTC. This chain connects TRBV29-1 to TRBJ2-7; D might be TRBD2 (6 bases). V dropped 3 bases and J dropped 4 bases, with 16 bases sitting between them. CDR1 is SQVTM and CDR2 is ANQGSEA in the germline V gene. CDR3 size: 14 residues.